These 27 T cell receptor beta chains originate from one sample sequenced in a study of T cell responses to AZD1222 COVID-19 vaccine. TCRdb keeps only in-frame clones here, not all; method: immunoSEQ multiplex PCR. Of over 55,000 clones listed, about 80% are singletons. The sequences come from peripheral blood, collected 28 days after the second AZD1222 dose. The source of these receptors is an adult who received the AZD1222 COVID-19 vaccine.

V usage is TRBV10-3 and J usage is TRBJ2-5; perhaps TRBD2 as D (6 bases). Germline CDR1 is ENHRY and CDR2 is SYGVKD. CDR3 size: 13 residues. V shed 4 bases and J shed 5 bases, with 11 bases lying between them. The CDR3 nucleotides read TGTGCCATCAGTGCGGGACTCTTTGAGACCCAGTACTTC. It is translated as CAISAGLFETQYF.

The chain couples TRBV4-1 to TRBJ1-4, with TRBD1 identical over 7 bases. V shed 5 bases, J shed 3 bases, and the junction held 12 bases outside the gene matches. The CDR3 is 17 residues long. Germline-derived CDR1 and CDR2 are MGHRA and YSYEKL. The CDR3, as DNA: TGCGCCAGCAGCGGCTCCGGGACAGCGTCACCTAATGAAAAACTGTTTTTT. It yields the protein CASSGSGTASPNEKLFF.

This clone came up once. This rearrangement joins TRBV15 to TRBJ2-3; 8 bases line up with TRBD2. Trimming took 5 bases from V and 1 from J; bases not matched to a gene: 5. From germline, CDR1 is LNHNV and CDR2 YYDKDF (reference sequence). The CDR3 is made up of 15 amino acids. DNA of the CDR3: TGTGCCACCAGCGGGCGGCGGGGGGGCACAGATACGCAGTATTTT. Amino acid sequence: CATSGRRGGTDTQYF. The full variable domain, its missing parts supplied by reference TRBV15 and TRBJ2-3, is DAMVIQNPRYQVTQFGKPVTLSCSQTLNHNVMYWYQQKSSQAPKLLFHYYDKDFNNEADTPDNFQSRRPNTSFCFLDIRSPGLGDTAMYLCATSGRRGGTDTQYFGPGTRLTVL.

This clone turned up a few times. The rearrangement uses TRBV5-4 and TRBJ1-3, with 11 nucleotides matching TRBD1. The CDR3 contains 17 residues. Germline V gives CDR1 SGHNT, CDR2 YYREEE (reference sequence). Unmatched junction bases numbered 6, after V lost 4 bases and J lost 0 bases. CDR3 sequence: CASSPGGQGVSGNTIYF. Here the CDR3 DNA reads TGTGCCAGCAGCCCGGGGGGACAGGGGGTCTCTGGAAACACCATATATTTT.

V gene TRBV20-1 combines with J gene TRBJ2-3; 11 bases are shared with TRBD2. The CDR3 is 15 residues long. Unmatched junction bases numbered 6, after V lost 3 bases and J lost 4 bases. Germline loops: CDR1 DFQATT, CDR2 SNEGSKA (reference sequence). CDR3 amino acids: CSASSLAGGADTQYF. The CDR3 DNA follows: TGCAGTGCTAGTAGCCTAGCGGGGGGTGCAGATACGCAGTATTTT.

This chain joins TRBV19 and TRBJ1-5; D is unclear. Germline values: CDR1 LNHDA, CDR2 SQIVND (reference sequence). Trimming removed 6 bases from V and 0 bases from J, with 6 bases in between. The CDR3 has 13 amino acids. CDR3 DNA sequence: TGTGCCAGTAGCCAGGATAGCAATCAGCCCCAGCATTTT. It is translated as CASSQDSNQPQHF.

The V call is TRBV2, the J call TRBJ1-1, with a possible D match to TRBD1 (5 bases). Trimming took off 2 bases at V and 4 bases at J, with 14 bases between the two ends. CDR3 length equals 15 residues. Germline CDR1 SNHLY, CDR2 FYNNEI. Here the CDR3 DNA reads TGTGCCAGCAGTGAATTCCGGGGGGGAGGCACTGAAGCTTTCTTT. This encodes CASSEFRGGGTEAFF.

Details on this clone: This CDR3 is also generated by other DNA sequences in the sample. This chain joins TRBV29-1 and TRBJ1-1, with TRBD1 as a possible D gene (5 bases). Germline V gene data show CDR1 as SQVTM and CDR2 as ANQGSEA. There are 15 residues in the CDR3. The V end lost 4 bases, the J end lost 0 bases, and 15 bases lay between the germline ends. For the CDR3, the DNA is TGCAGCGTTGGGGGTGGATGGGGGATGAACACTGAAGCTTTCTTT. This encodes CSVGGGWGMNTEAFF.

The chain employs TRBV5-1 and TRBJ2-5; 7 nucleotides line up with TRBD2. The J segment lost 2 bases and the V segment lost 1 base, leaving 17 bases of the junction unmatched. The germline V gene encodes CDR1 SGHRS and CDR2 YFSETQ. CDR3 length equals 19 residues. CDR3 DNA: TGCGCCAGCAGCTTGAGGGCGGAGGCTAGCGGTCCCTTACAAGAGACCCAGTACTTC. Translated, it gives CASSLRAEASGPLQETQYF.

This clone was counted a few times. This rearrangement joins TRBV3-1 (or the pseudogene TRBV3-2) to TRBJ1-1, with D hard to call. Germline V gene sequence: CDR1 LGHDT, CDR2 YNNKEL (reference sequence). V dropped 6 bases and J dropped 0 bases, with 11 bases sitting between them. The CDR3 has 14 residues. CDR3 nucleotides: TGTGCCAGCAGAACCGACGGATTGAACACTGAAGCTTTCTTT. It is translated as CASRTDGLNTEAFF.

The DNA for the CDR3 is TGTGCCAGCAGCTCGGAGGGATACAGGGGTGGTGAGCAGTTCTTC. As protein: CASSSEGYRGGEQFF. The chain combines TRBV7-2 with TRBJ2-1, with D possibly matching TRBD1 (7 bases). The CDR3 is 15 residues long. V dropped 4 bases and J dropped 9 bases, with 19 bases sitting between them. CDR1 is SGHTA, CDR2 FQGNSA, per germline.

As DNA, the CDR3 is TGTGCCAGCAGCTCCACGGTAGGGGTACCCCGCACAGATACGCAGTATTTT. Translation gives CASSSTVGVPRTDTQYF. V usage is TRBV5-6 and J usage is TRBJ2-3; D perhaps matches TRBD1 (5 bases). The V end was cut by 3 bases, the J end by 1 base, with 18 bases between. Germline V gene data show CDR1 as SGHDT and CDR2 as YYEEEE. The CDR3 runs 17 residues.

The CDR3 sequence is CASSLPGGGTTGNTIYF. CDR3 coding DNA: TGTGCCAGCAGTCTCCCGGGGGGTGGGACGACTGGAAACACCATATATTTT. This chain connects TRBV28 to TRBJ1-3; D may be TRBD1 (5 bases). The germline CDR1 and CDR2 sequences are MDHEN and SYDVKM. Between the trimmed V and J ends, which lost 5 bases and 2 bases, there was a span of 19 bases. The CDR3 has 17 residues.

The J gene is TRBJ2-5, the V gene TRBV30; 8 bases line up with TRBD1. Germline lookup yields CDR1 GTSNPN and CDR2 SVGIG (reference sequence). This CDR3 region has 13 residues. V dropped 5 bases and J dropped 1; count of bases not matched to a gene: 3. In DNA, the CDR3 is TGTGCCTGGGACAGGGGTAGCCAAGAGACCCAGTACTTC. Translation: CAWDRGSQETQYF.

This clone was recorded a few times. The J gene is TRBJ1-4, the V gene TRBV12-3 or TRBV12-4; a possible D gene is TRBD1 (5 bases). The germline V and J ends were trimmed by 6 bases and 7 bases, with 12 bases remaining between them. The CDR3 sequence is 13 residues long. CDR3 amino acids: CASSLRQSEKLFF. Here the CDR3 DNA reads TGTGCCAGCAGCCTCCGACAGTCTGAAAAACTGTTTTTT.

V gene TRBV9 combines with J gene TRBJ1-3; 9 bases fit TRBD1. CDR3 length: 16 residues. Looked up from germline, CDR1 is SGDLS and CDR2 is YYNGEE. Trimming removed 2 bases from V and 7 bases from J; junction bases left unmatched: 10. CDR3 sequence: CASSVEDRGVRNTIYF. The CDR3 DNA is TGTGCCAGCAGCGTCGAGGACAGGGGAGTTCGGAACACCATATATTTT. The full variable domain, rest sourced from reference TRBV9 and TRBJ1-3, is DSGVTQTPKHLITATGQRVTLRCSPRSGDLSVYWYQQSLDQGLQFLIQYYNGEERAKGNILERFSAQQFPDLHSELNLSSLELGDSALYFCASSVEDRGVRNTIYFGEGSWLTVV.

The chain joins TRBV19 to TRBJ2-1, with 8 bases fitting TRBD1. Germline V gene data show CDR1 as LNHDA and CDR2 as SQIVND (reference sequence). The CDR3 length is 16 residues. Unmatched junction bases numbered 12, after V lost 6 bases and J lost 5 bases. The DNA for the CDR3 is TGTGCCAGTAGGATATGGGCAGGGGGCGAGGACAATGAGCAGTTCTTC. This gives the protein CASRIWAGGEDNEQFF. Drawing the rest from reference TRBV19 and TRBJ2-1, the complete variable domain is DGGITQSPKYLFRKEGQNVTLSCEQNLNHDAMYWYRQDPGQGLRLIYYSQIVNDFQKGDIAEGYSVSREKKESFPLTVTSAQKNPTAFYLCASRIWAGGEDNEQFFGPGTRLTVL.

The chain joins TRBV7-2 to TRBJ2-1; weak D call: TRBD1 (5 bases). Germline CDR1 is SGHTA and CDR2 is FQGNSA. The CDR3 runs to 12 residues. V lost 5 bases and J 10 bases, leaving 12 bases between the germline ends. This chain's CDR3 is CASSPARTEQFF. The DNA of the CDR3 is TGTGCCAGCAGCCCGGCAAGGACAGAGCAGTTCTTC.

This chain connects TRBV7-9 to TRBJ2-3, with TRBD1 matching over 7 bases. Trimming at V came to 0 bases and at J to 2 bases, leaving 8 bases not matched to a gene. The germline CDR1 and CDR2 sequences are SEHNR and FQNEAQ (reference sequence). The CDR3 consists of 17 residues. CDR3 in amino acids: CASSLAGATGLTDTQYF. CDR3 nucleotides: TGTGCCAGCAGCTTAGCGGGAGCGACAGGGCTCACAGATACGCAGTATTTT.

The chain uses TRBV5-6 and TRBJ2-7; TRBD1 agrees at 9 bases. From germline, CDR1 is SGHDT and CDR2 YYEEEE. This CDR3 spans 14 amino acids. Trimming removed 0 bases from V and 2 bases from J; junction bases left unmatched: 0. CDR3 DNA: TGTGCCAGCAGCTTGGGGACAGGGGCCTACGAGCAGTACTTC. Protein sequence: CASSLGTGAYEQYF.

The CDR3: CASSPRRARSGNTIYF. CDR3 bases: TGTGCCAGCAGCCCTAGACGGGCCCGCTCTGGAAACACCATATATTTT. The chain employs TRBV27 and TRBJ1-3; D remains unclear. Germline V CDR1 and CDR2: MNHEY, SMNVEV (reference sequence). The CDR3 loop spans 16 amino acids. V was shortened by 6 bases and J by 0 bases, with 15 bases between the two germline ends.

The rearrangement joins TRBV2 to TRBJ1-2; 9 nucleotides line up with TRBD1. Germline CDR1 SNHLY, CDR2 FYNNEI. The CDR3 is 14 amino acids. V lost 7 bases, J lost 2 bases, and 5 bases stayed unmatched. CDR3 protein: CASTRDRENYGYTF. In nucleotides, the CDR3 is TGTGCCAGCACTAGGGACAGGGAGAACTATGGCTACACCTTC.

The V call is TRBV3-1 (or the pseudogene TRBV3-2), the J call TRBJ2-5, with no clear D. The CDR3 loop spans 12 amino acids. The V end lost 4 bases, the J end lost 5 bases, and 8 bases lay between the germline ends. CDR1 and CDR2 (germline): LGHDT, YNNKEL (reference sequence). The CDR3 is CASSPLGETQYF. The CDR3 coding sequence is TGTGCCAGCAGCCCCCTGGGGGAGACCCAGTACTTC.

CDR3: CASSQDRTVRNEQFF. DNA for the CDR3: TGTGCCAGCAGCCAAGATAGGACAGTCAGGAATGAGCAGTTCTTC. V gene TRBV14 combines with J gene TRBJ2-1; possibly TRBD1 for D (6 bases). The germline V and J ends were trimmed by 0 bases and 7 bases, with 13 bases remaining between them. Germline CDR1 SGHDN, CDR2 FVKESK. The CDR3 consists of 15 residues.

This clone was observed a handful of times. The V call is TRBV19, the J call TRBJ2-7; D remains ambiguous. V dropped 3 bases and J dropped 2 bases, with 5 bases sitting between them. The CDR3 contains 12 residues. CDR1 and CDR2 (germline): LNHDA, SQIVND (reference sequence). CDR3 residues: CASSIAPYEQYF. In nucleotides, the CDR3 is TGTGCCAGTAGTATTGCCCCCTACGAGCAGTACTTC.

J is TRBJ2-7 and V is TRBV3-1 (or the pseudogene TRBV3-2); 10 bases match TRBD2. Losses at the gene ends were 4 bases for V and 7 bases for J; bases not matched to a gene: 7. Germline V gene lookup returns CDR1 LGHDT and CDR2 YNNKEL (reference sequence). This CDR3 has 14 residues. The CDR3, as DNA: TGTGCCAGCAGCCCATTGGGACTAGCGCAGGAGCAGTACTTC. It translates to CASSPLGLAQEQYF.

This chain joins TRBV29-1 and TRBJ2-2; 9 nucleotides agree with TRBD2. The CDR3 spans 14 residues. CDR1 SQVTM and CDR2 ANQGSEA come from the germline V gene. The ends lost 4 bases at V and 7 bases at J; junction bases unmatched: 7. CDR3 amino acids: CSVGASGVNGELFF. CDR3 nucleotides: TGCAGCGTTGGGGCTAGCGGGGTGAACGGGGAGCTGTTTTTT.